The next 24 T cell receptor beta chains were all read from a single sample in a study of shared clonotypes between healthy human individuals. TCRdb keeps only in-frame clones here, not all; method: immunoSEQ multiplex PCR. The table has roughly 2.6 million clones, around 90% seen once; the top ten hold over 0.12%. Sequencing was done on a sample of naive CD4+ T cells sorted from blood. Subset meaning: CD45RA+ positively selected. The source of these receptors is a man younger than 35 in good health.

This clone was counted once. Other DNA sequences from this sample encode an identical CDR3 as well. The genes are TRBV5-4 and TRBJ2-1, with D maybe TRBD1 (7 bases). The CDR3 spans 14 residues. V was clipped by 5 bases and J by 2 bases, with 11 bases between them. Germline CDR1 is SGHNT and CDR2 is YYREEE (reference sequence). As DNA, the CDR3 is TGTGCCAGCAGTGGAGGGGGCCCCTACAATGAGCAGTTCTTC. This gives the protein CASSGGGPYNEQFF.

The chain combines TRBV14 with TRBJ2-1; maybe TRBD2 (5 bases). Germline lookup yields CDR1 SGHDN and CDR2 FVKESK. Deletions cut 4 bases from V and 13 bases from J, with 14 bases between. The CDR3 spans 12 residues. CDR3 amino acids: CASSPLGAVQFF. CDR3 nucleotide sequence: TGTGCCAGCAGCCCATTGGGAGCGGTACAGTTCTTC.

V and J are TRBV28 and TRBJ1-1; D not resolved. The CDR3 runs to 11 residues. Trimming pared 2 bases from V and 7 bases from J, leaving 5 bases between. In germline, CDR1 is MDHEN, CDR2 SYDVKM. The CDR3 here is CASSLGIEAFF. CDR3 nucleotide sequence: TGTGCCAGCAGTTTAGGCATTGAAGCTTTCTTT.

The rearrangement uses TRBV12-5 and TRBJ2-3; 8 bases are shared with TRBD2. V gave up 2 bases and J gave up 6 bases; unmatched junction bases: 4. CDR1 and CDR2 from the germline V gene are LGHNT and FRNRAP. CDR3 length: 14 residues. The CDR3: CASGLTSGQDTQYF. As DNA, the CDR3 is TGTGCTAGTGGTTTGACTAGCGGTCAGGATACGCAGTATTTT. Looking up the rest from reference TRBV12-5 and TRBJ2-3 gives the full variable domain: DARVTQTPRHKVTEMGQEVTMRCQPILGHNTVFWYRQTMMQGLELLAYFRNRAPLDDSGMPKDRFSAEMPDATLATLKIQPSEPRDSAVYFCASGLTSGQDTQYFGPGTRLTVL.

The rearrangement joins TRBV18 to TRBJ2-7; D could derive from TRBD1 or TRBD2 (5 bases each). V was cut by 3 bases and J by 3 bases, with 15 bases left in between. Germline loops: CDR1 KGHSH, CDR2 LQKENI. This CDR3 is 15 amino acids long. Here the CDR3 reads CASSPGTTTDYEQYF. The CDR3 DNA reads as TGTGCCAGCTCACCCGGGACGACTACCGACTACGAGCAGTACTTC.

The chain joins TRBV7-2 to TRBJ2-3, with a weak D call TRBD2 (5 bases). V lost 1 base to trimming and J lost 4 bases, with 18 bases between them. The germline gives CDR1 SGHTA, CDR2 FQGNSA. This CDR3 has 17 amino acids. The CDR3 protein is CASSLGYPTRGSDTQYF. The CDR3 DNA follows: TGTGCCAGCAGCTTAGGCTACCCTACTAGAGGTTCAGATACGCAGTATTTT. The full variable domain, in which reference TRBV7-2 and TRBJ2-3 provide the parts outside the CDR3, is GAGVSQSPSNKVTEKGKDVELRCDPISGHTALYWYRQSLGQGLEFLIYFQGNSAPDKSGLPSDRFSAERTGGSVSTLTIQRTQQEDSAVYLCASSLGYPTRGSDTQYFGPGTRLTVL.

V gene TRBV6-1 combines with J gene TRBJ1-1, with D possibly TRBD1 on 5 matching bases. Trimming took 1 base from V and 5 from J, leaving 14 bases between them. The CDR3 length is 15 residues. Germline loops: CDR1 MNHNS, CDR2 SASEGT. DNA of the CDR3: TGTGCCAGCAGTGAAGGGGGTCAGGGCCGAACTGAAGCTTTCTTT. It codes for CASSEGGQGRTEAFF.

The chain employs TRBV7-2 and TRBJ1-4; no definite D call. Germline loops: CDR1 SGHTA, CDR2 FQGNSA. Trimming left V 2 bases short and J 7 bases short, with 20 bases between. The CDR3 length is 17 residues. This CDR3 reads CASSLIWQLRGSEKLFF. The DNA for the CDR3 is TGTGCCAGCAGCTTAATCTGGCAACTTCGAGGTAGTGAAAAACTGTTTTTT.

The CDR3 here is CASSWGSGVNEQFF. CDR3 coding DNA: TGTGCCAGCAGTTGGGGGAGTGGGGTCAATGAGCAGTTCTTC. The chain combines TRBV5-4 with TRBJ2-1, with D perhaps matching TRBD1 or TRBD2 (5 bases each). The CDR3 is 14 amino acids. Germline V lookup: CDR1 SGHNT, CDR2 YYREEE (reference sequence). V was pared by 5 bases and J by 6 bases, with 15 bases between.

The chain combines TRBV10-2 with TRBJ2-2; TRBD2 matches at 9 bases. From germline, CDR1 is WSHSY and CDR2 SAAADI. Trimming at V came to 6 bases and at J to 6 bases, leaving 5 bases not matched to a gene. CDR3 length: 14 amino acids. The CDR3 sequence is CASRDLAGPGELFF. DNA of the CDR3: TGCGCCAGCAGAGATCTAGCGGGACCCGGGGAGCTGTTTTTT.

This sequence joins TRBV4-1 and TRBJ2-1, with TRBD2 matching 11 bases. In germline, CDR1 is MGHRA, CDR2 YSYEKL. CDR3 length: 17 amino acids. V was clipped by 1 base and J by 4 bases; unmatched bases: 6. This chain's CDR3 is CASSQVGTSGFYNEQFF. The CDR3 nucleotides read TGCGCCAGCAGCCAAGTCGGGACTAGCGGATTTTACAATGAGCAGTTCTTC.

The rearrangement links TRBV30 to TRBJ1-4; TRBD1 is a possible D gene (5 bases). The V gene's germline CDR1 is GTSNPN and CDR2 SVGIG (reference sequence). The CDR3 has 14 residues. Trimming removed 5 bases from V and 7 bases from J, with 17 bases in between. CDR3 nucleotide sequence: TGTGCCTGGTCCCCATTGAGGGGACGTGAAAAACTGTTTTTT. Residues: CAWSPLRGREKLFF.

The chain joins TRBV2 to TRBJ2-7; TRBD2 agrees at 10 bases. This CDR3 is built from 16 residues. Unmatched junction bases numbered 6, after V lost 2 bases and J lost 2 bases. CDR1 is SNHLY and CDR2 is FYNNEI in the germline V gene. The CDR3 region has the DNA TGTGCCAGCAGTGAATCGAGAGCGGGAGGGACCTACGAGCAGTACTTC. Residues: CASSESRAGGTYEQYF.

This clone was counted once. The rearrangement joins TRBV6-1 to TRBJ1-2, with D perhaps matching TRBD1 (6 bases). Germline-derived CDR1 and CDR2 are MNHNS and SASEGT. Trimming left V 5 bases short and J 0 bases short, with 13 bases between. The CDR3 contains 15 residues. This CDR3 is CASSQGTGPNYGYTF. The CDR3 nucleotides read TGTGCCAGCAGTCAGGGGACCGGGCCTAACTATGGCTACACCTTC.

V usage is TRBV9 and J usage is TRBJ2-7; D possibly corresponds to TRBD2 (6 bases). Germline values: CDR1 SGDLS, CDR2 YYNGEE. The CDR3 loop spans 17 amino acids. The ends were cut back, 0 bases at V and 1 base at J, with 17 bases in the middle. The DNA for the CDR3 is TGTGCCAGCAGCGTAGGCTTAACCGGGAGCACTTCCTACGAGCAGTACTTC. Protein sequence: CASSVGLTGSTSYEQYF. Combining the CDR3 with reference TRBV9 and TRBJ2-7 gives the whole variable domain DSGVTQTPKHLITATGQRVTLRCSPRSGDLSVYWYQQSLDQGLQFLIQYYNGEERAKGNILERFSAQQFPDLHSELNLSSLELGDSALYFCASSVGLTGSTSYEQYFGPGTRLTVT.

The V call is TRBV19, the J call TRBJ2-5; D is ambiguous. With 5 bases removed from V and 3 bases from J, the gap between germline ends came to 10 bases. The CDR3 totals 13 residues. Per germline, CDR1 LNHDA and CDR2 SQIVND (reference sequence). The CDR3 protein is CASSWVLEETQYF. The CDR3 bases are TGTGCCAGTAGTTGGGTTTTGGAAGAGACCCAGTACTTC.

In this sample, this clone turned up once. The V call is TRBV30, the J call TRBJ1-1, with 11 positions matching TRBD1. CDR1 and CDR2 (germline): GTSNPN, SVGIG (reference sequence). V dropped 7 bases and J dropped 0; count of bases not matched to a gene: 7. CDR3 length equals 15 residues. CDR3 region: CASYGTGGMNTEAFF. CDR3 nucleotide sequence: TGTGCCTCATACGGGACAGGGGGGATGAACACTGAAGCTTTCTTT. Complete variable domain (other parts from reference TRBV30 and TRBJ1-1): SQTIHQWPATLVQPVGSPLSLECTVEGTSNPNLYWYRQAAGRGLQLLFYSVGIGQISSEVPQNLSASRPQDRQFILSSKKLLLSDSGFYLCASYGTGGMNTEAFFGQGTRLTVV.

V and J are TRBV6-1 and TRBJ1-1, with D perhaps TRBD1 (6 bases). Germline CDR1 MNHNS, CDR2 SASEGT. V was shortened by 10 bases and J by 4 bases, with 19 bases between the two germline ends. The CDR3 sequence is 14 residues long. Here the CDR3 reads CAIFYRDAGTEAFF. CDR3 bases: TGTGCCATCTTTTACAGGGATGCTGGCACTGAAGCTTTCTTT.

The chain couples TRBV30 to TRBJ1-2; D is perhaps TRBD1 (6 bases). With 7 bases removed from V and 4 bases from J, the gap between germline ends came to 19 bases. This CDR3 contains 14 residues. The germline gives CDR1 GTSNPN, CDR2 SVGIG (reference sequence). CDR3 in DNA: TGTGCCTTACACTTTAGGGGGGGGGCCTATGGCTACACCTTC. As protein: CALHFRGGAYGYTF. The full variable domain, rest sourced from reference TRBV30 and TRBJ1-2, is SQTIHQWPATLVQPVGSPLSLECTVEGTSNPNLYWYRQAAGRGLQLLFYSVGIGQISSEVPQNLSASRPQDRQFILSSKKLLLSDSGFYLCALHFRGGAYGYTFGSGTRLTVV.

This chain links TRBV7-2 with TRBJ2-7; 8 nucleotides align to TRBD2. The CDR3 spans 14 residues. In germline, CDR1 is SGHTA, CDR2 FQGNSA. Trimming at V came to 9 bases and at J to 0 bases, leaving 7 bases not matched to a gene. CDR3 sequence reads: CASMGGRTSYEQYF. The DNA of the CDR3 is TGTGCCAGTATGGGCGGGAGGACCTCCTACGAGCAGTACTTC.

For this clone: Other DNA sequences from this sample encode an identical CDR3 as well. J is TRBJ1-3 and V is TRBV30, with D unresolved. The CDR3 is 13 amino acids. V lost 0 bases, J lost 4 bases, and 7 bases lay in between. The V gene's germline CDR1 is GTSNPN and CDR2 SVGIG (reference sequence). DNA of the CDR3: TGTGCCTGGAGTGTCTACAGAGGAAACACCATATATTTT. As protein: CAWSVYRGNTIYF.

The chain uses TRBV11-2 and TRBJ2-7; D remains unclear. This CDR3 has 13 amino acids. V lost 1 base to trimming and J lost 6 bases, with 10 bases between them. Germline CDR1 is SGHAT and CDR2 is FQNNGV. CDR3 loop: CASSLGTWVEQYF. DNA of the CDR3: TGTGCCAGCAGCTTAGGGACCTGGGTCGAGCAGTACTTC.

This clone was seen only once. The chain carries TRBV6-5 and TRBJ2-5; D not resolved. The ends were cut back, 0 bases at V and 12 bases at J, with 8 bases in the middle. The germline V gene has CDR1 MNHEY and CDR2 SVGAGI. The CDR3 is 11 residues long. The CDR3, as DNA: TGTGCCAGCAGTTACTCCGGAGAGAAGTACTTC. Translation: CASSYSGEKYF.

The chain has TRBV27 and TRBJ2-5; TRBD2 agrees at 7 bases. The CDR3 runs 15 residues. The ends lost 6 bases at V and 5 bases at J; junction bases unmatched: 12. In germline, CDR1 is MNHEY, CDR2 SMNVEV (reference sequence). The CDR3 DNA follows: TGTGCCAGCAGCCGGGGTGGACTAGTGGGGGAGACCCAGTACTTC. Translating gives CASSRGGLVGETQYF.